This T cell receptor (beta chain) was captured by sequencing in a study of response to subunit inactivated influenza vaccine. Germline CDR1 and CDR2: MGHRA and YSYEKL. The CDR3 extends over 15 amino acids. J gave up 3 bases and V 5 bases, and 5 bases lay outside the gene matches. This clonotype was detected a few times. TCRdb itself ran the RT-PCR reads through MiXCR, one entry per CDR3 protein. The repertoire holds roughly 170,000 distinct CDR3 sequences, with around a tenth as singletons. The clonotype originates from a man between 50 and 59 years old who received an inactivated influenza vaccine. The sample here was non-naive T cells sorted from PBMCs, taken on the day of vaccination. The chain recombines TRBV4-1 with TRBJ2-5; 11 positions match TRBD2. The CDR3 sequence is CASSDGGLAEETQYF. The CDR3 nucleotides are TGCGCCAGCAGCGACGGGGGACTAGCGGAAGAGACCCAGTACTTC.